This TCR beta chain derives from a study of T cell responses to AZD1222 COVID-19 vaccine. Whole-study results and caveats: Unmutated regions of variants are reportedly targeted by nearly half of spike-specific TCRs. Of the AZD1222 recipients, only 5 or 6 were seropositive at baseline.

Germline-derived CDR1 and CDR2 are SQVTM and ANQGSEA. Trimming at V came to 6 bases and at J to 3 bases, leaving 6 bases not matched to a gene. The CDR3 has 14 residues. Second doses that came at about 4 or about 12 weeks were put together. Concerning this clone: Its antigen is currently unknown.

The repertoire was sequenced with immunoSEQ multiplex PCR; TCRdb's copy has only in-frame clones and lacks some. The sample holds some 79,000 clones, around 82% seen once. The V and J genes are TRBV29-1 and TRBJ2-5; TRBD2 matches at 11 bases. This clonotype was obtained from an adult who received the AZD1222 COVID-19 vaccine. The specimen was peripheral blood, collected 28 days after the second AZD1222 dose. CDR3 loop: CSVAGTSGKETQYF. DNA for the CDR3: TGCAGCGTAGCCGGGACTAGCGGCAAAGAGACCCAGTACTTC.